A selection of T cell receptor beta chains follows, all from one sample in a study of CD8+ T cells in alopecia areata. The data were produced by immunoSEQ multiplex PCR, yet TCRdb's version contains in-frame clones alone and is incomplete. The sample lists 150,000 to 200,000 clones; 60% were seen once. Here the sequenced sample was CD4+ T cells sorted from blood, taken at week 24, from a patient treated with tofacitinib. Source of these receptors: a human donor with alopecia areata. Each CDR3 is given with its conserved first and last residue. The D gene is left open where the match is weak. Part of the rows lack a size; the others show once, few, many or a class for expanded clones.

j_call v_call d_call clone_size cdr3_aa cdr3_nt
TRBJ2-5 TRBV7-6 TRBD1 NA CASSTGQGSAQYF TGTGCCAGCAGCACTGGACAGGGGTCTGCCCAGTACTTC
TRBJ1-2 TRBV5-6 NA NA CASIPAVIQGLDGYTF TGTGCCAGCATCCCCGCAGTAATCCAGGGGCTCGATGGCTACACCTTC
TRBJ1-5 TRBV10-3 NA NA CAISDQGASNQPQHF TGTGCCATCAGTGACCAGGGCGCGAGCAATCAGCCCCAGCATTTT
TRBJ2-1 TRBV2 TRBD2 NA CASSGTSPPNEQFF TGTGCCAGCAGTGGGACTAGCCCCCCCAATGAGCAGTTCTTC
TRBJ1-2 TRBV19 TRBD1 few CASSSVWDSSNYGYTF TGTGCCAGTAGTAGTGTATGGGACAGCTCCAACTATGGCTACACCTTC
TRBJ1-2 TRBV7-2 NA NA CATLAGRANYGYTF TGTGCCACCTTAGCGGGGCGGGCGAACTATGGCTACACCTTC
TRBJ2-1 TRBV15 NA NA CATSRDQHSPGSYNEQFF TGTGCCACCAGCAGAGATCAGCACAGCCCTGGCTCCTACAATGAGCAGTTCTTC
TRBJ1-5 TRBV7-9 NA NA CASSLGRNQPQHF TGTGCCAGCAGCCTGGGACGCAATCAGCCCCAGCATTTT
TRBJ2-4 TRBV4-3 TRBD2 few CASSRDPGLAAKNIQYF TGCGCCAGCAGCCGGGATCCGGGACTAGCGGCCAAAAACATTCAGTACTTC
TRBJ2-7 TRBV5-1 NA few CASNIDGYEQYF TGCGCCAGCAATATTGACGGCTACGAGCAGTACTTC
TRBJ2-3 TRBV11-3 NA NA CASIGDTDTQYF TGTGCCAGCATAGGGGACACAGATACGCAGTATTTT